These 10 T cell receptor beta chains share one sample of origin, sequenced in a study of T-cell memory formation after mild COVID-19. Each CDR3 protein is one row after TCRdb ran MiXCR on the 5' RACE reads. The sample yields about 110,000 distinct CDR3 sequences, approximately 17% seen once. Sequenced sample: PBMCs or a T cell subset sorted from them (not recorded which). These receptors were obtained from an adult woman who had mild COVID-19 (a few samples of this study predate the infection). Cell type and time point are not known.

This clonotype has ten or more counts. The chain joins TRBV25-1 to TRBJ2-7, with D uncertain. The CDR3 runs to 12 residues. The V end was cut by 4 bases, the J end by 6 bases, with 10 bases between. The germline V gene has CDR1 MGHDK and CDR2 SYGVNS. CDR3 nucleotide sequence: TGTGCCAGCAGTGTTGGGTCGGGCGAGCAGTACTTC. It encodes CASSVGSGEQYF.

The V and J genes are TRBV4-1 and TRBJ2-4; D is ambiguous. The V and J ends lost 0 bases and 0 bases respectively, with 6 bases between them. The CDR3 is 15 residues long. In germline, CDR1 is MGHRA, CDR2 YSYEKL. As DNA, the CDR3 is TGCGCCAGCAGCCAAGATCAGGCAGCCAAAAACATTCAGTACTTC. Amino acid sequence: CASSQDQAAKNIQYF.

This clonotype was seen only a few times. The V call is TRBV7-9, the J call TRBJ1-2, with 10 bases fitting TRBD1. The CDR3 is 14 residues long. Germline V gives CDR1 SEHNR, CDR2 FQNEAQ (reference sequence). V lost 9 bases and J lost 8; bases outside the gene matches: 12. In DNA, the CDR3 is TGTGCCAGTTCTGAGGGGACAGGGGAAGAGGGCTACACCTTC. It is translated as CASSEGTGEEGYTF.

There are a few counts of this clonotype. This chain joins TRBV2 and TRBJ2-5, with D unresolved. CDR1 and CDR2 (germline): SNHLY, FYNNEI. Trimming took 0 bases from V and 4 from J, leaving 15 bases between them. The CDR3 is made up of 16 amino acids. The CDR3 DNA is TGTGCCAGCAGTGAAGCTCTGGTTGATGGCGGAGAGACCCAGTACTTC. Translation: CASSEALVDGGETQYF.

V usage is TRBV20-1 and J usage is TRBJ1-5; D perhaps matches TRBD1 (5 bases). CDR1 is DFQATT, CDR2 SNEGSKA, per germline (reference sequence). Trimming cost V 2 bases and J 7 bases, with 15 bases left between them. This CDR3 region has 14 residues. The CDR3 region has the DNA TGCAGTGCTAGATCGACAGCTTCACAACAGCCCCAGCATTTT. Its translation: CSARSTASQQPQHF.

The chain uses TRBV18 and TRBJ2-7; D is perhaps TRBD2 (6 bases). V was pared by 5 bases and J by 7 bases, with 15 bases between. Germline V gene data show CDR1 as KGHSH and CDR2 as LQKENI. The CDR3 covers 13 residues. CDR3 nucleotide sequence: TGTGCCAGCTCATCCGGGAGCCGCCGTGAGCAGTACTTC. Protein: CASSSGSRREQYF.

This clonotype occurred a few times. The rearrangement uses TRBV4-1 and TRBJ2-2; 10 nucleotides match TRBD1. Germline lookup yields CDR1 MGHRA and CDR2 YSYEKL. The length of the CDR3 is 17 residues. J gave up 3 bases and V 2 bases, and 6 bases lay outside the gene matches. CDR3 sequence: CASSQLKGQGYTGELFF. The CDR3 region has the DNA TGCGCCAGCAGCCAACTTAAGGGACAGGGGTACACCGGGGAGCTGTTTTTT.

This clonotype was counted ten times or more. This chain uses TRBV5-1 with TRBJ2-5; TRBD2 matches 7 bases. CDR3 length equals 16 residues. Trimming at V came to 0 bases and at J to 0 bases, leaving 5 bases not matched to a gene. Germline lookup yields CDR1 SGHRS and CDR2 YFSETQ. CDR3 nucleotide sequence: TGCGCCAGCAGCTTGGAGGCAGCGGGGTACCAAGAGACCCAGTACTTC. This encodes CASSLEAAGYQETQYF.

About this clonotype itself: In this CDR3 the conserved last residue, phenylalanine or tryptophan, is missing, so a read error is likely. This chain uses TRBV5-6 with TRBJ1-1; D gene ambiguous. Germline V gives CDR1 SGHDT, CDR2 YYEEEE. V was shortened by 1 base and J by 4 bases, with 11 bases between the two germline ends. CDR3 size: 14 residues. The CDR3 reads CASSLSVSGTEAFL. The CDR3 region has the DNA TGTGCCAGCAGCTTGTCCGTTAGTGGCACTGAAGCTTTCCTT.

In this sample, this clonotype turned up a few times. The chain recombines TRBV20-1 with TRBJ2-7, with D maybe TRBD1 (6 bases). The CDR3 is 15 amino acids. Germline V gene sequence: CDR1 DFQATT, CDR2 SNEGSKA (reference sequence). Trimming shortened V by 0 bases and J by 2 bases, and 14 bases separated the two germline ends. The CDR3, as DNA: TGCAGTGCTAGAGAAATCAGGGGTGCAGCCTACGAGCAGTACTTC. Translated, it gives CSAREIRGAAYEQYF.